This TCR beta chain derives from a study of shared clonotypes between healthy human individuals. Looking at the study overall: Each donor contributed plates that comprised three CD4 naive, three CD4 memory, two CD8 naive and one CD8 memory. Study-wide results and limits: Compared with clonotypes that all four donors shared, non-shared clonotypes had lower generation probabilities.

Several immunoSEQ plates received, in even portions, the genomic DNA of each subset. This table comes from immunoSEQ multiplex PCR, and its TCRdb copy is limited to in-frame clones, with some not included. Among 800,000 or so clones listed, around 96% were seen once. This clone was counted once. What it binds is not known. CD45RO-negative cells were positively selected for CCR7, leaving out terminally differentiated effector memory CD45RA+ cells. Each donor was a Caucasian adult residing in Nashville, Tennessee. There are 14 residues in the CDR3. The V gene's germline CDR1 is MNHEY and CDR2 SMNVEV (reference sequence). V was shortened by 2 bases and J by 2 bases, with 8 bases between the two germline ends.

This chain uses TRBV27 with TRBJ2-3; no definite D call. This sequence originates from a man younger than 45 in good health. The material sequenced was naive CD8+ T cells sorted from blood. This CDR3 reads CASSLLGFTDTQYF. Written as DNA, the CDR3 is TGTGCCAGCAGTTTACTAGGGTTCACAGATACGCAGTATTTT.